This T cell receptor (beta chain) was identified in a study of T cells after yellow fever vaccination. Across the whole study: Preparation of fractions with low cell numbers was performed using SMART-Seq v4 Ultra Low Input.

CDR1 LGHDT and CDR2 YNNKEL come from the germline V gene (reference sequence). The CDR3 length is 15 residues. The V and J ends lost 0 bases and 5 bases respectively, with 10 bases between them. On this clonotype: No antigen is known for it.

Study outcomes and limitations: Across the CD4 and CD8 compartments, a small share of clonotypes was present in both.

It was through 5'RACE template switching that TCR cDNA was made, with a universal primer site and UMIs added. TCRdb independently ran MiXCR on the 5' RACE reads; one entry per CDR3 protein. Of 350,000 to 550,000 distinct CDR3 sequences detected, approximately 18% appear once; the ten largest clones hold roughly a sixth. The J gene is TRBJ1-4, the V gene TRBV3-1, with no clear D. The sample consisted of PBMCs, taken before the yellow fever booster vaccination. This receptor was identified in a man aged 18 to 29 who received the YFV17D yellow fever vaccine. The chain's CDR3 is CASSQDNSVNEKLFF. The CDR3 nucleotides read TGTGCCAGCAGCCAAGATAACAGCGTAAATGAAAAACTGTTTTTT. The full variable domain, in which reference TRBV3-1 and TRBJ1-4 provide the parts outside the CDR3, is DTAVSQTPKYLVTQMGNDKSIKCEQNLGHDTMYWYKQDSKKFLKIMFSYNNKELIINETVPNRFSPKSPDKAHLNLHINSLELGDSAVYFCASSQDNSVNEKLFFGSGTQLSVL.